A selection of T cell receptor beta chains follows, all from one sample in a study of blood T cell repertoires in COVID-19. Clones were sequenced by immunoSEQ multiplex PCR, and TCRdb holds only the in-frame ones, with some missing. This table holds around 50,000 clones, more than 70% found once. Sample: peripheral blood. These receptor sequences come from a woman aged 60-70 years with acute or convalescent COVID-19. The CDR3 runs from the conserved cysteine through the conserved F or W. D genes are given only for firm matches. The listing skips clone size in some rows; elsewhere it reads once, few, many or a size class.

TRBJ1-3 TRBV7-9 - - CASSLASGPGNTIYF TGTGCCAGCAGCTTAGCCTCAGGGCCTGGGAACACCATATATTTT
TRBJ2-7 TRBV3-1/TRBV3-2 - - CASSQDTQSHEQYF TGTGCCAGCAGCCAAGATACCCAGTCCCACGAGCAGTACTTC
TRBJ1-1 TRBV5-8 - - CASSLATVTPAEAFF TGTGCCAGCAGCTTGGCCACGGTCACTCCGGCTGAAGCTTTCTTT
TRBJ1-4 TRBV3-1/TRBV3-2 TRBD1 - CASSARQGSREKLFF TGTGCCAGCAGCGCCCGACAGGGTTCCCGTGAAAAACTGTTTTTT
TRBJ1-5 TRBV11-2 - - CASSLDGVGSNQPQHF TGTGCCAGCAGCTTAGACGGGGTAGGTAGCAATCAGCCCCAGCATTTT
TRBJ1-2 TRBV7-9 TRBD1 once CASSLRQGAFYGYTF TGTGCCAGCAGCTTGCGACAGGGGGCCTTTTATGGCTACACCTTC
TRBJ2-7 TRBV5-1 - - CASSLGAGFSYEQYF TGCGCCAGCAGCTTGGGAGCGGGCTTTAGCTACGAGCAGTACTTC
TRBJ1-1 TRBV3-1/TRBV3-2 TRBD1 - CASSQDYVRGRNTEAFF TGTGCCAGCAGCCAAGATTACGTCAGGGGGAGGAACACTGAAGCTTTCTTT
TRBJ2-5 TRBV7-9 TRBD1 - CASSLGDRGQQETQYF TGTGCCAGCAGCTTAGGGGACAGGGGGCAACAAGAGACCCAGTACTTC
TRBJ2-1 TRBV14 TRBD2 - CASSQVASGRYEQFF TGTGCCAGCAGCCAAGTTGCTAGCGGGAGATATGAGCAGTTCTTC
TRBJ1-5 TRBV16 - few CASSQRQGHQPQHF TGTGCCAGCAGCCAACGGCAGGGCCATCAGCCCCAGCATTTT
TRBJ1-1 TRBV3-1/TRBV3-2 - once CASSPLRTEAFF TGTGCCAGCAGCCCGCTACGCACCGAAGCTTTCTTT
TRBJ2-7 TRBV5-1 TRBD2 - CASSLSAGGRTYEQYF TGCGCCAGCAGCCTCTCAGCGGGGGGCCGAACCTACGAGCAGTACTTC
TRBJ2-2 TRBV5-1 TRBD1 - CASSFKGTGVTGELFF TGCGCCAGCAGCTTTAAGGGGACAGGGGTTACCGGGGAGCTGTTTTTT
TRBJ1-2 TRBV5-1 - - CASSLYGDYGYTF TGCGCCAGCAGCTTGTACGGAGACTATGGCTACACCTTC
TRBJ1-5 TRBV27 - - CASSATLEPQHF TGTGCCAGCAGCGCCACTCTGGAGCCCCAGCATTTT
TRBJ1-3 TRBV2 - - CASSMIGGRNTIYF TGTGCCAGCAGTATGATAGGGGGACGAAACACCATATATTTT
TRBJ1-1 TRBV15 - - CATSRPSAGPQQAFF TGTGCCACCAGCAGACCTTCCGCGGGACCCCAACAAGCTTTCTTT
TRBJ1-6 TRBV27 TRBD1 - CASRGTGSNSPLHF TGTGCCAGCAGGGGGACAGGTAGTAATTCACCCCTCCACTTT
TRBJ1-6 TRBV2 - few CASSSNSPLHF TGTGCCAGCAGCTCGAATTCACCCCTCCACTTT
TRBJ2-3 TRBV5-4 - - CASSFRDSADTQYF TGTGCCAGCAGCTTCCGGGATTCGGCAGATACGCAGTATTTT
TRBJ2-2 TRBV11-2 TRBD2 - CASSLYGTSGGAAGELFF TGTGCCAGCAGCTTATACGGGACTAGCGGGGGGGCCGCCGGGGAGCTGTTTTTT
TRBJ1-1 TRBV7-2 TRBD1 few CASSLGDRVNTEAFF TGTGCCAGCAGCTTAGGGGACAGGGTGAACACTGAAGCTTTCTTT